This TCR beta chain was retrieved from a study of T cell responses to AZD1222 COVID-19 vaccine. General study results and limits: Among spike-specific TCRs, nearly half reportedly target unmutated variant regions.

This table comes from immunoSEQ multiplex PCR, and its TCRdb copy is limited to in-frame clones, with some not included. The sample yields around 84,000 clones, 70% to 90% seen once. On this clone: The antigen is undetermined.

The specimen comprised peripheral blood, sampled on day 0 of AZD1222 vaccination. The TCR was taken from an adult in good health.

CDR3 in amino acids: CASSSGRQETQYF. In nucleotides, the CDR3 is TGTGCCAGCAGCTCGGGCCGACAAGAGACCCAGTACTTC. The chain combines TRBV11-2 with TRBJ2-5; the D is unclear. The V gene lost 4 bases and the J gene lost 2 bases, with 8 bases spanning the gap. Germline V lookup: CDR1 SGHAT, CDR2 FQNNGV. The CDR3 extends over 13 amino acids.